One sample yielded the 13 T cell receptor beta chains listed below, sequenced in a study of neoadjuvant anti-PD-1 for oral cavity cancer. TCRdb's table, derived via immunoSEQ multiplex PCR, lists solely in-frame clones and lacks some. The sample has some 15,000 clones, over 65% seen once. The sample in question was PBMCs, obtained before nivolumab (anti-PD-1) treatment. Receptors originate from a person aged 35 to 85 with oral cavity squamous cell carcinoma.

This chain joins TRBV6-6 and TRBJ1-2, with 9 bases that match TRBD1. The CDR3 loop spans 15 amino acids. The V gene end was trimmed by 0 bases and the J gene end by 6 bases; junction bases not matched to a gene: 5. Germline V gene sequence: CDR1 MNHNY, CDR2 SVGAGI (reference sequence). CDR3 protein: CASSYSGQGVHGYTF. The CDR3 bases are TGTGCCAGCAGTTACTCGGGACAGGGTGTTCATGGCTACACCTTC.

V and J are TRBV9 and TRBJ2-3, with D hard to call. V lost 4 bases and J 1 base, leaving 10 bases between the germline ends. Looked up from germline, CDR1 is SGDLS and CDR2 is YYNGEE. There are 14 residues in the CDR3. This chain's CDR3 is CASSQVGGTDTQYF. For the CDR3, the DNA is TGTGCCAGCAGCCAAGTTGGGGGCACAGATACGCAGTATTTT.

The rearrangement uses TRBV7-9 and TRBJ2-5; D not certain. CDR3 length: 13 amino acids. V lost 2 bases, J lost 5 bases, and 9 bases lay in between. The V gene's germline CDR1 is SEHNR and CDR2 FQNEAQ (reference sequence). Here the CDR3 reads CASSLWVGETQYF. Here the CDR3 DNA reads TGTGCCAGCAGCTTATGGGTTGGGGAGACCCAGTACTTC.

This clone qualifies as large. The chain joins TRBV4-2 to TRBJ2-1; TRBD2 is a possible D gene (5 bases). The ends were cut back, 0 bases at V and 4 bases at J, with 16 bases in the middle. The CDR3 is 17 amino acids. Per the germline V gene, CDR1 is LGHNA and CDR2 is YNFKEQ. CDR3 sequence reads: CASSQDLLAFIYNEQFF. DNA for the CDR3: TGTGCCAGCAGCCAAGATTTGCTAGCCTTCATTTACAATGAGCAGTTCTTC.

V usage is TRBV7-6 and J usage is TRBJ2-7; D may be TRBD1 (6 bases). The CDR3 is 14 amino acids. Per the germline V gene, CDR1 is SGHVS and CDR2 is FNYEAQ. Trimming stripped 5 bases from V and 4 bases from J, with 15 bases between. CDR3 sequence: CASSLSGHQYEQYF. CDR3 DNA sequence: TGTGCCAGCAGCCTATCGGGACACCAATACGAGCAGTACTTC.

This clone was seen more than once but under ten times. The chain carries TRBV30 and TRBJ1-2; no clear D. Germline V CDR1 and CDR2: GTSNPN, SVGIG (reference sequence). Trimming cost V 2 bases and J 3 bases, with 13 bases left between them. There are 14 residues in the CDR3. CDR3 coding DNA: TGTGCCTGGAGTAGGCCGGCGATTTACTATGGCTACACCTTC. It is translated as CAWSRPAIYYGYTF. Filled out from reference TRBV30 and TRBJ1-2, the complete variable domain reads SQTIHQWPATLVQPVGSPLSLECTVEGTSNPNLYWYRQAAGRGLQLLFYSVGIGQISSEVPQNLSASRPQDRQFILSSKKLLLSDSGFYLCAWSRPAIYYGYTFGSGTRLTVV.

In regard to this clone: An end of the junction does not agree with germline; a read error may underlie this. The chain combines TRBV27 with TRBJ1-1; TRBD1 matches 7 bases. This CDR3 has 14 amino acids. CDR1 is MNHEY and CDR2 is SMNVEV in the germline V gene (reference sequence). The CDR3 coding sequence is TGTGCCAGCAGTGTATCAGGGGGTAACACTGAAGCTTTCTTT. This sequence encodes CASSVSGGNTEAFF.

The chain uses TRBV5-6 and TRBJ1-2; D is uncertain. From germline, CDR1 is SGHDT and CDR2 YYEEEE. The CDR3 sequence is 12 residues long. Trimming pared 3 bases from V and 2 bases from J, leaving 5 bases between. In DNA form, the CDR3 reads TGTGCCAGCAGCTACACCAACTATGGCTACACCTTC. Residues: CASSYTNYGYTF.

This clone was recorded only once. The CDR3 DNA reads TGTGCCAGCAGCTTTGGACTAGCTGGCTACGAGCAGTACTTC. Translated, it gives CASSFGLAGYEQYF. The chain is built from TRBV9 and TRBJ2-7; TRBD2 agrees at 8 bases. Per germline, CDR1 SGDLS and CDR2 YYNGEE. J was trimmed by 3 bases and V by 4 bases; bases with no gene match: 6. This CDR3 has 14 residues.

This clone has a handful of counts. V and J are TRBV15 and TRBJ1-2; D is unclear. Germline CDR1 reads LNHNV; CDR2 reads YYDKDF (reference sequence). The CDR3 length is 14 residues. Trimming left V 1 base short and J 2 bases short, with 8 bases between. CDR3: CATSRADGNYGYTF. As DNA, the CDR3 is TGTGCCACCAGCAGAGCAGACGGCAACTATGGCTACACCTTC.

The chain joins TRBV30 to TRBJ2-7; tentative D call: TRBD1 (6 bases). CDR1 GTSNPN and CDR2 SVGIG come from the germline V gene (reference sequence). The CDR3 is 13 residues long. Trimming took off 5 bases at V and 0 bases at J, with 11 bases between the two ends. CDR3 amino acids: CAWEGTLSYEQYF. The CDR3 region has the DNA TGTGCCTGGGAAGGGACACTCTCCTACGAGCAGTACTTC.

The J gene is TRBJ2-3, the V gene TRBV5-1; D is perhaps TRBD2 (6 bases). Germline V gene lookup returns CDR1 SGHRS and CDR2 YFSETQ. The CDR3 covers 16 residues. Trimming removed 7 bases from V and 2 bases from J, with 20 bases in between. CDR3 sequence: CASGRGFPWSTDTQYF. The CDR3 nucleotides read TGCGCCAGCGGGCGGGGTTTCCCATGGTCCACAGATACGCAGTATTTT. Variable domain in full (rest from reference TRBV5-1 and TRBJ2-3): KAGVTQTPRYLIKTRGQQVTLSCSPISGHRSVSWYQQTPGQGLQFLFEYFSETQRNKGNFPGRFSGRQFSNSRSEMNVSTLELGDSALYLCASGRGFPWSTDTQYFGPGTRLTVL.

The chain carries TRBV9 and TRBJ1-3; no reliable D call. This CDR3 is built from 14 residues. The germline gives CDR1 SGDLS, CDR2 YYNGEE. The V end lost 6 bases, the J end lost 0 bases, and 10 bases lay between the germline ends. This CDR3 reads CASNSGSSGNTIYF. DNA of the CDR3: TGTGCCAGCAACTCCGGGTCCTCTGGAAACACCATATATTTT.